These 17 T cell receptor beta chains came from one sample sequenced in a study of CD8+CD57+ T cells in acquired aplastic anemia. CDR3 and TCR beta VDJ profiling relied on a genomic DNA template. A single record per CDR3 protein comes from TCRdb applying MiXCR to the reads. The sample holds roughly 180,000 distinct CDR3 sequences, 55% to 65% seen once. An expansion of CD8+CD57+ cells by flow cytometry had been shown in patients chosen for sequencing. Material: sorted CD4+, CD8+, or CD8+CD57+ T cells (not recorded which) from PBMCs. Source of these receptors: a human donor with aplastic anemia.

The rearrangement joins TRBV20-1 to TRBJ2-7, with TRBD2 identical over 7 bases. In germline, CDR1 is DFQATT, CDR2 SNEGSKA (reference sequence). The CDR3 extends over 14 amino acids. J gave up 6 bases and V 6 bases, and 14 bases lay outside the gene matches. The CDR3 region has the DNA TGCAGTGCCTACGGAGCGGGACTAACTAGCGAGCAGTACTTC. It encodes CSAYGAGLTSEQYF.

V is TRBV27 and J is TRBJ1-2, with 8 bases that match TRBD1. The CDR3 sequence is 13 residues long. Germline V CDR1 and CDR2: MNHEY, SMNVEV (reference sequence). The V segment lost 5 bases and the J segment 6 bases; nucleotides outside the gene matches: 5. CDR3 nucleotides: TGTGCCAGCAGTCCAGGGGGCGCAAATGGCTACACCTTC. Translating it yields CASSPGGANGYTF.

The chain couples TRBV10-3 to TRBJ1-1; no clear D. V lost 3 bases to trimming and J lost 4 bases, with 9 bases between them. CDR1 is ENHRY, CDR2 SYGVKD, per germline. The length of the CDR3 is 13 residues. The CDR3: CAISDLDLTEAFF. Written as DNA, the CDR3 is TGTGCCATCAGTGACCTTGATCTCACTGAAGCTTTCTTT.

The chain uses TRBV14 and TRBJ1-3; D perhaps matches TRBD1 (5 bases). Trimming shortened V by 4 bases and J by 13 bases, and 11 bases separated the two germline ends. CDR1 SGHDN and CDR2 FVKESK come from the germline V gene. The CDR3 consists of 11 residues. CDR3 sequence (DNA): TGTGCCAGCAGCCGGACACCCGGGATATATTTT. Its translation: CASSRTPGIYF.

This clonotype was seen more than once but under ten times. This chain joins TRBV2 and TRBJ2-3; D possibly corresponds to TRBD1 (5 bases). The CDR3 runs 13 residues. The V gene lost 8 bases and the J gene lost 4 bases, with 13 bases spanning the gap. Germline values: CDR1 SNHLY, CDR2 FYNNEI. The chain's CDR3 is CASWQGHADTQYF. In DNA form, the CDR3 reads TGTGCCAGCTGGCAGGGCCACGCAGATACGCAGTATTTT.

This chain joins TRBV10-3 and TRBJ2-2; a weak D match, TRBD2 (6 bases). Germline V CDR1 and CDR2: ENHRY, SYGVKD. This CDR3 region has 13 residues. Deletions cut 5 bases from V and 6 bases from J, with 10 bases between. CDR3 nucleotide sequence: TGTGCCATCAGTAGACTAGATCCCGGGGAGCTGTTTTTT. Translating it yields CAISRLDPGELFF.

This clonotype was seen ten or more times. The chain joins TRBV10-3 to TRBJ1-2; a weak D match, TRBD1 (5 bases). CDR3 length equals 13 residues. CDR1 ENHRY and CDR2 SYGVKD come from the germline V gene. V was cut by 10 bases and J by 8 bases, with 20 bases left in between. The CDR3, as DNA: TGTGCCACCGGGGGTATAGTGAACCTGGGCTACACCTTC. The encoded protein is CATGGIVNLGYTF.

The DNA of the CDR3 is TGTGCCAGCAGCAGGGGGTACCCCTACGAGCAGTACTTC. Its translation: CASSRGYPYEQYF. This rearrangement joins TRBV7-6 to TRBJ2-7; a possible D gene is TRBD1 (6 bases). Germline assignment: CDR1 SGHVS and CDR2 FNYEAQ. The CDR3 totals 13 residues. V dropped 5 bases and J dropped 2 bases, with 10 bases sitting between them. The entire variable domain, with the rest obtained from reference TRBV7-6 and TRBJ2-7, is as follows: GAGVSQSPRYKVTKRGQDVALRCDPISGHVSLYWYRQALGQGPEFLTYFNYEAQQDKSGLPNDRFSAERPEGSISTLTIQRTEQRDSAMYRCASSRGYPYEQYFGPGTRLTVT.

The chain has TRBV7-3 and TRBJ1-1, with a possible D match to TRBD1 (6 bases). The V and J ends lost 6 bases and 0 bases respectively, with 17 bases between them. There are 16 residues in the CDR3. The germline V gene encodes CDR1 SGHTA and CDR2 FQGTGA. This CDR3 reads CASSRTGGLMNTEAFF. In DNA form, the CDR3 reads TGTGCCAGCAGTCGAACCGGGGGGCTCATGAACACTGAAGCTTTCTTT.

In DNA, the CDR3 is TGTGCCACCAGCGCCCTTTGGACTAGCGGCACAGATACGCAGTATTTT. It translates to CATSALWTSGTDTQYF. The chain combines TRBV24-1 with TRBJ2-3; 9 nucleotides match TRBD2. The CDR3 covers 16 residues. CDR1 and CDR2 from the germline V gene are KGHDR and SFDVKD. V lost 7 bases and J lost 1; bases outside the gene matches: 8.

V and J are TRBV6-5 and TRBJ2-1, with 10 bases identical to TRBD1. CDR3 length: 16 amino acids. Unmatched junction bases numbered 7, after V lost 5 bases and J lost 3 bases. CDR1 and CDR2 from the germline V gene are MNHEY and SVGAGI. The CDR3 sequence is CASSDKGQGLYNEQFF. The CDR3 DNA is TGTGCCAGCAGTGACAAGGGACAGGGGCTCTACAATGAGCAGTTCTTC.

The J gene is TRBJ1-1, the V gene TRBV7-2; D is ambiguous. With 5 bases removed from V and 1 base from J, the gap between germline ends came to 11 bases. Germline V gene sequence: CDR1 SGHTA, CDR2 FQGNSA. CDR3 length: 14 amino acids. CDR3 DNA: TGTGCCAGCAGCCCTGAAACACCGAACACTGAAGCTTTCTTT. Translated: CASSPETPNTEAFF.

This clonotype was detected ten times or more. The CDR3 region has the DNA TGTGCCAGTAGTCAGGGAATGGGCACAGATACGCAGTATTTT. Amino acids: CASSQGMGTDTQYF. The chain joins TRBV19 to TRBJ2-3, with a tentative D call TRBD1 (5 bases). From germline, CDR1 is LNHDA and CDR2 SQIVND (reference sequence). The V end lost 5 bases, the J end lost 1 base, and 10 bases lay between the germline ends. This CDR3 has 14 residues.

This sequence joins TRBV6-6 and TRBJ1-2; a weak D match, TRBD1 (5 bases). This CDR3 has 14 residues. V was cut by 0 bases and J by 6 bases, with 11 bases left in between. The V gene's germline CDR1 is MNHNY and CDR2 SVGAGI (reference sequence). CDR3 amino acids: CASSYSPTDNGYTF. CDR3 nucleotide sequence: TGTGCCAGCAGTTACTCTCCGACAGATAATGGCTACACCTTC.

This clonotype was detected many times. The CDR3 reads CASSSERTAGNQPQHF. The CDR3, as DNA: TGTGCCAGTAGTTCCGAACGGACAGCGGGCAATCAGCCCCAGCATTTT. The gene calls are TRBV19 and TRBJ1-5, with D possibly being TRBD1 (6 bases). Between the trimmed V and J ends, which lost 5 bases and 2 bases, there was a span of 16 bases. The CDR3 consists of 16 residues. The germline V gene encodes CDR1 LNHDA and CDR2 SQIVND (reference sequence).

J is TRBJ1-1 and V is TRBV7-8; tentative D call: TRBD1 (5 bases). The CDR3 extends over 14 amino acids. CDR1 is SGHVS and CDR2 is FQNEAQ in the germline V gene. Trimming shortened V by 0 bases and J by 3 bases, and 8 bases separated the two germline ends. CDR3 protein: CASSLAGGYTEAFF. DNA of the CDR3: TGTGCCAGCAGCTTAGCGGGGGGATACACTGAAGCTTTCTTT.

There are a few counts of this clonotype. V and J are TRBV2 and TRBJ1-1; D gene ambiguous. The CDR3 sequence is 13 residues long. Germline V gene data show CDR1 as SNHLY and CDR2 as FYNNEI. V was trimmed by 7 bases and J by 2 bases, leaving 11 bases between them. The CDR3 DNA reads TGTGCCAGCAATAAGGATAGCAACACTGAAGCTTTCTTT. Translated: CASNKDSNTEAFF.